This TCR beta chain was sequenced for a study of control samples from healthy donors and cancer patients. The assay was immunoSEQ multiplex PCR, and TCRdb's table has in-frame clones only and misses some. The table records approximately 69,000 clones, roughly nine tenths of them present only once. The receptor comes from a man between 60 and 70 years old with colorectal cancer. Sequenced input: PBMCs.

The CDR3 DNA follows: TGTGCCAGCTCACCGGGGGACGGGAGGCCCTCCTACAATGAGCAGTTCTTC. This encodes CASSPGDGRPSYNEQFF. The chain links TRBV18 to TRBJ2-1; TRBD2 matches 7 bases. The CDR3 runs 17 residues. With V trimmed by 3 bases and J by 0 bases, 8 bases remained unmatched. Germline V CDR1 and CDR2: KGHSH, LQKENI.